The 15 T cell receptor beta chains below all came from one sample that was sequenced in a study of cytomegalovirus exposure and HLA in healthy donors. The method was immunoSEQ multiplex PCR; TCRdb's version includes in-frame clones alone and lacks a portion of them. Of around 160,000 clones in the sample, 88% were seen once. Sequenced sample: PBMCs. The receptors were gathered from a man younger than 35 in good health and CMV-seronegative.

The CDR3 region has the DNA TGTGCCAGCAGTCAGGGCGACTATGGCTACACCTTC. Amino acids: CASSQGDYGYTF. The chain carries TRBV6-6 and TRBJ1-2; D possibly corresponds to TRBD1 (5 bases). The germline V gene encodes CDR1 MNHNY and CDR2 SVGAGI (reference sequence). With 5 bases removed from V and 3 bases from J, the gap between germline ends came to 7 bases. The CDR3 covers 12 residues.

The genes are TRBV27 and TRBJ2-1, with TRBD2 as a possible D gene (5 bases). Per germline, CDR1 MNHEY and CDR2 SMNVEV (reference sequence). V lost 2 bases and J lost 2, with 10 bases in between. The CDR3 contains 15 residues. CDR3 sequence (DNA): TGTGCCAGCAGTTTAGGGCTAGCAACCTACAATGAGCAGTTCTTC. This gives the protein CASSLGLATYNEQFF.

The genes are TRBV27 and TRBJ1-1; 8 bases match TRBD1. V trimming: 2 bases; J trimming: 1 base; junction bases outside the gene matches: 12. This CDR3 is built from 18 residues. Germline CDR1 MNHEY, CDR2 SMNVEV (reference sequence). CDR3 region: CASSLIQGASGGNTEAFF. DNA for the CDR3: TGTGCCAGCAGTTTAATCCAGGGGGCGTCAGGAGGGAACACTGAAGCTTTCTTT.

The chain couples TRBV12-2 to TRBJ2-2; the table assigns TRBD2, which was not confirmed against the DNA. TRBV12-2 is reported as a pseudogene. The CDR3 runs to 18 residues. The CDR3 spells CASRLVLSGEVHTGELFF. CDR3 coding DNA: TGTGCAAGTCGCTTAGTGTTAAGTGGGGAGGTCCACACCGGGGAGCTGTTTTTT.

This chain connects TRBV29-1 to TRBJ2-7; D is perhaps TRBD1 (5 bases). This CDR3 is 13 amino acids long. CDR1 and CDR2 from the germline V gene are SQVTM and ANQGSEA. With 1 base removed from V and 7 bases from J, the gap between germline ends came to 14 bases. The CDR3 region has the DNA TGCAGCGTTGAAGCCCCAGGGTCAACGGAGCAGTACGTC. It yields the protein CSVEAPGSTEQYV.

The V gene is TRBV13, the J gene TRBJ2-4, with 8 bases matching TRBD1. The CDR3 contains 20 residues. The V gene's germline CDR1 is PRHDT and CDR2 FYEKMQ (reference sequence). V dropped 5 bases and J dropped 1; count of bases not matched to a gene: 19. The chain's CDR3 is CASSLESSAWGQAAKNIQYF. In DNA, the CDR3 is TGTGCCAGCAGCCTAGAGAGTTCGGCGTGGGGACAGGCGGCCAAAAACATTCAGTACTTC.

This chain uses TRBV10-2 with TRBJ1-2; D call uncertain. Trimming pared 2 bases from V and 2 bases from J, leaving 6 bases between. The CDR3 consists of 13 residues. Germline loops: CDR1 WSHSY, CDR2 SAAADI. CDR3 amino acids: CASSEGENYGYTF. CDR3 coding DNA: TGCGCCAGCAGTGAGGGGGAGAACTATGGCTACACCTTC.

The chain joins TRBV29-1 to TRBJ2-2; D unclear. The CDR3 sequence is 15 residues long. Trimming took 4 bases from V and 0 from J, leaving 12 bases between them. Germline loops: CDR1 SQVTM, CDR2 ANQGSEA. The CDR3 DNA reads TGCAGCGTTGTCTACCCTCACGCGAACACCGGGGAGCTGTTTTTT. Translation: CSVVYPHANTGELFF.

This rearrangement joins TRBV6-5 to TRBJ2-7; no definite D call. The V gene's germline CDR1 is MNHEY and CDR2 SVGAGI. CDR3 length equals 15 residues. Trimming cost V 6 bases and J 3 bases, with 18 bases left between them. The CDR3 nucleotides are TGTGCCAGCAGCCCCATCTTGGCCAACCTCTACGAGCAGTACTTC. As protein: CASSPILANLYEQYF.

The chain couples TRBV6-4 to TRBJ1-5, with D possibly being TRBD1 (5 bases). CDR1 and CDR2 from the germline V gene are MRHNA and SNTAGT. V lost 8 bases and J 7 bases, leaving 15 bases between the germline ends. The CDR3 runs 13 residues. CDR3 amino acids: CASAEWGGQPQHF. CDR3 sequence (DNA): TGTGCCAGCGCCGAATGGGGGGGGCAGCCCCAGCATTTT.

The chain combines TRBV25-1 with TRBJ2-3; no clear D. The CDR3 length is 12 residues. Germline V gives CDR1 MGHDK, CDR2 SYGVNS. V dropped 3 bases and J dropped 5 bases, with 6 bases sitting between them. CDR3 sequence (DNA): TGTGCCAGCAGTGATTTAATAGATACGCAGTATTTT. Translated, it gives CASSDLIDTQYF.

The gene calls are TRBV10-2 and TRBJ1-1; D is unresolved. There are 13 residues in the CDR3. Germline V gene lookup returns CDR1 WSHSY and CDR2 SAAADI. V was cut by 0 bases and J by 9 bases, with 11 bases left in between. CDR3 in amino acids: CASSESAGTQAFF. CDR3 bases: TGCGCCAGCAGTGAGTCGGCGGGCACCCAAGCTTTCTTT.

The chain employs TRBV28 and TRBJ1-2; D gene ambiguous. V lost 6 bases, J lost 4 bases, and 6 bases lay in between. Looked up from germline, CDR1 is MDHEN and CDR2 is SYDVKM. This CDR3 region has 11 residues. This CDR3 reads CASRSVYGYTF. For the CDR3, the DNA is TGTGCCAGCAGATCGGTCTATGGCTACACCTTC.

The V call is TRBV4-3, the J call TRBJ1-1; D call uncertain. Trimming took off 3 bases at V and 6 bases at J, with 11 bases between the two ends. This CDR3 has 13 amino acids. CDR1 and CDR2 (germline): LGHNA, YSLEER. The CDR3 DNA follows: TGCGCCAGCAGCCAGGCGTCCGGGGCTGAAGCTTTCTTT. Protein sequence: CASSQASGAEAFF.

This clone occurred once. This rearrangement joins TRBV11-1 to TRBJ1-2; no reliable D call. Germline CDR1 is SGHAT and CDR2 is FQDESV (reference sequence). V lost 5 bases to trimming and J lost 0 bases, with 4 bases between them. CDR3 length: 12 amino acids. The CDR3 sequence: CASSPANYGYTF. The CDR3 DNA reads as TGTGCCAGCAGCCCAGCTAACTATGGCTACACCTTC.